Presented here are 2 T cell receptor beta chains from one specimen sequenced in a study of shared clonotypes between healthy human individuals. The repertoire was sequenced with immunoSEQ multiplex PCR; TCRdb's copy has only in-frame clones and lacks some. The sample shows 2,500,000 or so clones, around 90% of them seen only once. The sequenced material came from naive CD4+ T cells from PBMCs. Described subset: CD45RA+ positively selected. The receptors stem from a man between 18 and 35 years old in good health. Some clones in this sample may be carry-over from other donors' samples.

A note on this clone: Other DNA variants within this sample encode the same CDR3. This rearrangement joins TRBV5-1 to TRBJ2-7; the D gene is possibly TRBD2 (6 bases). The CDR3 is 13 residues long. V was clipped by 3 bases and J by 3 bases, with 10 bases between them. Germline CDR1 reads SGHRS; CDR2 reads YFSETQ. In DNA form, the CDR3 reads TGCGCCAGCAGCTCGACCGGGGGCTACGAGCAGTACTTC. Encoded protein: CASSSTGGYEQYF.

V is TRBV6-1 and J is TRBJ1-2; a possible D gene is TRBD1 (5 bases). The CDR3 spans 15 residues. V lost 2 bases and J lost 8, with 18 bases in between. Germline assignment: CDR1 MNHNS and CDR2 SASEGT. The CDR3 here is CASSESYGGAWGYTF. DNA of the CDR3: TGTGCCAGCAGTGAATCTTATGGTGGGGCGTGGGGCTACACCTTC.